The 24 T cell receptor beta chains in this list originate from one sample, sequenced in a study of T cell clones after liver transplantation (dated by TCRdb to between 2017 and 2020). Libraries came from the immunoSEQ multiplex PCR assay. Imported from immuneACCESS, the table was reduced by TCRdb to in-frame sequences with V and J called. These copies leave out some clones; in studies compared against another copy, an unresolved V gene accounts for under half, and the cause of the remainder is not known. Counted in this sample were some 57,000 clones; 60% to 80% of them appeared once. Together, the top ten hold about a tenth of the sample. The input for sequencing was CD4+ T cells from blood, taken at the 22-month timepoint. The receptors come from a human patient who received a liver transplant. Where a transplant has occurred, the graft donor may have supplied some of the T cells.

This clone was counted a single time. This chain uses TRBV11-2 with TRBJ1-1; D is unresolved. Deletions cut 3 bases from V and 4 bases from J, with 12 bases between. This CDR3 is built from 14 residues. CDR1 SGHAT and CDR2 FQNNGV come from the germline V gene. The CDR3 spells CASSFLIGSTEAFF. As DNA, the CDR3 is TGTGCCAGCAGCTTTCTGATTGGTAGCACTGAAGCTTTCTTT.

V usage is TRBV5-5 and J usage is TRBJ1-4, with D hard to call. CDR3 length: 15 amino acids. Germline V gives CDR1 SGHKS, CDR2 YYEKEE (reference sequence). The V and J ends lost 4 bases and 8 bases respectively, with 18 bases between them. The CDR3 DNA reads TGTGCCAGCAGCCACGACCTAAGGCAAAAGGAAAAACTGTTTTTT. Translated, it gives CASSHDLRQKEKLFF.

The J gene is TRBJ1-6, the V gene TRBV28; 7 bases line up with TRBD1. J was trimmed by 7 bases and V by 6 bases; bases with no gene match: 3. Germline assignment: CDR1 MDHEN and CDR2 SYDVKM. The CDR3 extends over 13 amino acids. CDR3 protein: CASRPTGNSPLHF. DNA of the CDR3: TGTGCCAGCAGACCGACAGGGAATTCACCCCTCCACTTT.

This chain joins TRBV11-2 and TRBJ2-7, with D perhaps matching TRBD1 or TRBD2 (6 bases each). CDR1 is SGHAT, CDR2 FQNNGV, per germline. The V and J ends lost 5 bases and 6 bases respectively, with 17 bases between them. This CDR3 has 14 residues. CDR3 bases: TGTGCCAGCAGCCCGGGGGCCAGGCTCGGCGAGCAGTACTTC. Encoded protein: CASSPGARLGEQYF.

The chain recombines TRBV27 with TRBJ2-4, with D perhaps matching TRBD1 or TRBD2 (6 bases each). Trimming removed 3 bases from V and 1 base from J, with 13 bases in between. Germline loops: CDR1 MNHEY, CDR2 SMNVEV (reference sequence). The CDR3 is made up of 16 amino acids. The DNA for the CDR3 is TGTGCCAGCAGTTTTTCGGGGGCTGTTGCCAAAAACATTCAGTACTTC. It translates to CASSFSGAVAKNIQYF.

As concerns this clone: Other DNA sequences in this sample translate to the same CDR3. V is TRBV6-5 and J is TRBJ2-1; no clear D gene. This CDR3 spans 15 amino acids. Per germline, CDR1 MNHEY and CDR2 SVGAGI. V was pared by 0 bases and J by 5 bases, with 11 bases between. For the CDR3, the DNA is TGTGCCAGCAGTTACTCCGGTAGCCGTCACAATGAGCAGTTCTTC. It is translated as CASSYSGSRHNEQFF.

Note on this clone: A read error may produce the germline difference seen at one junction end. The V and J genes are TRBV7-8 and TRBJ1-1; D call uncertain. The CDR3 extends over 13 amino acids. Germline loops: CDR1 SGHVS, CDR2 FQNEAQ. The CDR3 DNA sequence: TGTGCCAGCAGCCCTGCCGGGCGACCTGAATCTTTCTTT. It yields the protein CASSPAGRPESFF.

The chain joins TRBV6-6 to TRBJ2-3; D perhaps matches TRBD1 (6 bases). V was shortened by 5 bases and J by 0 bases, with 12 bases between the two germline ends. CDR3 size: 15 residues. The germline V gene has CDR1 MNHNY and CDR2 SVGAGI (reference sequence). This CDR3 reads CASSRGTSSTDTQYF. For the CDR3, the DNA is TGTGCCAGCAGTAGAGGGACATCGAGCACAGATACGCAGTATTTT.

This clone appeared a few times. The V gene is TRBV11-2, the J gene TRBJ2-3; 11 nucleotides line up with TRBD2. Trimming cost V 2 bases and J 3 bases; bases outside gene matches: 7. CDR1 and CDR2 (germline): SGHAT, FQNNGV. The CDR3 length is 17 residues. The DNA of the CDR3 is TGTGCCAGCAGCTTACTAGCGGGGGGCGGAAATACAGATACGCAGTATTTT. Its translation: CASSLLAGGGNTDTQYF.

The rearrangement links TRBV11-1 to TRBJ1-1; D not resolved. V was pared by 5 bases and J by 0 bases, with 7 bases between. Germline V gene sequence: CDR1 SGHAT, CDR2 FQDESV (reference sequence). The CDR3 is made up of 13 amino acids. In DNA, the CDR3 is TGTGCCAGCAGCCTATCACTGAACACTGAAGCTTTCTTT. Translation: CASSLSLNTEAFF.

The rearrangement links TRBV2 to TRBJ1-6, with a weak D call TRBD1 (6 bases). Trimming cost V 6 bases and J 6 bases, with 12 bases left between them. The CDR3 is made up of 14 amino acids. Germline-derived CDR1 and CDR2 are SNHLY and FYNNEI. The chain's CDR3 is CASRETGRNSPLHF. CDR3 DNA sequence: TGTGCCAGCAGGGAGACAGGCCGTAATTCACCCCTCCACTTT.

This chain connects TRBV19 to TRBJ1-1; perhaps TRBD1 as D (5 bases). CDR1 LNHDA and CDR2 SQIVND come from the germline V gene (reference sequence). Trimming pared 6 bases from V and 1 base from J, leaving 12 bases between. This CDR3 is built from 14 residues. The CDR3 DNA is TGTGCCAGTAGCCCCGGGGGAGGGAACACTGAAGCTTTCTTT. Translated, it gives CASSPGGGNTEAFF.

Here the CDR3 DNA reads TGCGCCAGCAGAGGGAACGAGCAGTACTTC. This sequence encodes CASRGNEQYF. J is TRBJ2-7 and V is TRBV10-1; D is undetermined. Trimming took 6 bases from V and 5 from J, leaving 5 bases between them. Germline V gives CDR1 WNHNN, CDR2 SYGVQD (reference sequence). The CDR3 runs 10 residues.

This clone was counted between two and nine times. The DNA of the CDR3 is TGCGCCAGCAGCGTGGGACAGGGGGATTCACCCCTCCACTTT. Translating it yields CASSVGQGDSPLHF. The V call is TRBV5-1, the J call TRBJ1-6; 11 bases agree with TRBD1. The CDR3 extends over 14 amino acids. With V trimmed by 4 bases and J by 8 bases, 2 bases remained unmatched. Germline V lookup: CDR1 SGHRS, CDR2 YFSETQ.

This sequence joins TRBV14 and TRBJ1-6; TRBD1 matches 7 bases. V was pared by 2 bases and J by 10 bases, with 8 bases of the junction left unmatched. CDR3 length: 15 amino acids. Germline CDR1 is SGHDN and CDR2 is FVKESK. The CDR3: CASSQLDRESSPLHF. CDR3 coding DNA: TGTGCCAGCAGCCAATTAGACAGGGAAAGCTCACCCCTCCACTTT.

The V and J genes are TRBV29-1 and TRBJ1-2; no clear D. Germline values: CDR1 SQVTM, CDR2 ANQGSEA. This CDR3 is 12 amino acids long. Deletions cut 4 bases from V and 4 bases from J, with 10 bases between. In nucleotides, the CDR3 is TGCAGCGTTGCTGAAGGGTTCTATGGCTACACCTTC. It yields the protein CSVAEGFYGYTF. Full variable domain (missing parts from reference TRBV29-1 and TRBJ1-2): SAVISQKPSRDICQRGTSLTIQCQVDSQVTMMFWYRQQPGQSLTLIATANQGSEATYESGFVIDKFPISRPNLTFSTLTVSNMSPEDSSIYLCSVAEGFYGYTFGSGTRLTVV.

In its sample, this clone was seen once. This chain links TRBV7-2 with TRBJ2-5; no clear D. Trimming stripped 1 base from V and 7 bases from J, with 10 bases between. CDR3 length: 13 residues. Germline V CDR1 and CDR2: SGHTA, FQGNSA. CDR3 DNA sequence: TGTGCCAGCAGCTTAGATCCCGGCGGGACCCAGTACTTC. Protein sequence: CASSLDPGGTQYF.

This chain uses TRBV2 with TRBJ2-2, with D possibly TRBD2 on 5 matching bases. V lost 7 bases to trimming and J lost 7 bases, with 13 bases between them. This CDR3 has 13 residues. Looked up from germline, CDR1 is SNHLY and CDR2 is FYNNEI. CDR3 sequence: CASTEVKDGELFF. For the CDR3, the DNA is TGTGCCAGCACGGAGGTGAAGGACGGGGAGCTGTTTTTT.

V is TRBV5-1 and J is TRBJ1-2, with D possibly TRBD1 on 5 matching bases. Germline V gene lookup returns CDR1 SGHRS and CDR2 YFSETQ. Trimming removed 0 bases at V and 4 bases at J, with 10 bases between. This CDR3 has 14 amino acids. The CDR3 bases are TGCGCCAGCAGCTTGGCCGATGGGACCTATGGCTACACCTTC. This codes for CASSLADGTYGYTF.

V gene TRBV7-9 combines with J gene TRBJ1-5, with a tentative D call TRBD1 (6 bases). This CDR3 spans 14 amino acids. CDR1 and CDR2 from the germline V gene are SEHNR and FQNEAQ (reference sequence). The V end was cut by 1 base, the J end by 6 bases, with 10 bases between. CDR3 sequence reads: CASSLGGGGQPQHF. CDR3 nucleotides: TGTGCCAGCAGCTTAGGAGGGGGGGGTCAGCCCCAGCATTTT.

The rearrangement uses TRBV7-3 and TRBJ2-1; D call uncertain. V shed 1 base and J shed 5 bases, with 6 bases lying between them. Germline V gene lookup returns CDR1 SGHTA and CDR2 FQGTGA. The CDR3 covers 13 residues. CDR3 DNA: TGTGCCAGCAGCTTAAATTCCGACAATGAGCAGTTCTTC. Protein: CASSLNSDNEQFF.

V gene TRBV7-3 combines with J gene TRBJ2-1; D not certain. Deletions cut 5 bases from V and 3 bases from J, with 14 bases between. Germline-derived CDR1 and CDR2 are SGHTA and FQGTGA. This CDR3 spans 15 amino acids. The CDR3 DNA reads as TGTGCCAGCAGCCCACTCGGCGCGGTCTACAATGAGCAGTTCTTC. Its translation: CASSPLGAVYNEQFF.

This chain connects TRBV7-2 to TRBJ2-2; TRBD2 aligns across 14 bases. The length of the CDR3 is 15 residues. V shed 4 bases and J 8 bases; nucleotides not matched to a gene: 3. Looked up from germline, CDR1 is SGHTA and CDR2 is FQGNSA. The CDR3, as DNA: TGTGCCAGCAGCTCGACTAGCGGGGGGGCAGGGGAGCTGTTTTTT. It encodes CASSSTSGGAGELFF. The full variable domain, completed using reference TRBV7-2 and TRBJ2-2, is GAGVSQSPSNKVTEKGKDVELRCDPISGHTALYWYRQSLGQGLEFLIYFQGNSAPDKSGLPSDRFSAERTGGSVSTLTIQRTQQEDSAVYLCASSSTSGGAGELFFGEGSRLTVL.

This chain connects TRBV5-1 to TRBJ2-1, with 8 positions matching TRBD1. CDR3 size: 15 residues. The V and J ends lost 0 bases and 9 bases, in that order; junction bases with no gene match: 8. Germline CDR1 is SGHRS and CDR2 is YFSETQ. The CDR3 coding sequence is TGCGCCAGCAGCTTGGGGGCAGGGGGCAGTAGTGAGCAGTTCTTC. Its protein product is CASSLGAGGSSEQFF.